This is a list of T cell receptor beta chains from one sample in a study of blood T cells in healthy people across ages. TCRdb ran MiXCR on the 5' RACE reads and lists one entry per CDR3 protein. The table includes some 800,000 distinct CDR3 sequences, under 55% detected once. The sequencing sample was made of blood. The receptor source for this set is a man aged 55 to 70 in good health. Both conserved end residues are part of each CDR3. A D gene is named only where the DNA matches it firmly. Rows give clone size only sometimes, using once, few, many, or a class for an expanded clone.

D: TRBD1
V: TRBV5-1
size: -
J: TRBJ1-1
DNA: TGCGCCAGCAGCTTCCCCGGGGGAGGGGGCATAATGAACACTGAAGCTTTCTTT
CDR3: CASSFPGGGGIMNTEAFF

D: -
V: TRBV7-9
size: few
J: TRBJ2-5
DNA: TGTGCCAGCAGCCCAGACACATACCAAGAGACCCAGTACTTC
CDR3: CASSPDTYQETQYF

D: TRBD2
V: TRBV7-2
size: few
J: TRBJ2-1
DNA: TGTGCCAGCAGCCCGACTAGCGGGGGGCTCTCCTACAATGAGCAGTTCTTC
CDR3: CASSPTSGGLSYNEQFF

D: TRBD1
V: TRBV9
size: few
J: TRBJ2-5
DNA: TGTGCCAGCAGCGTATCTACCGGGACAGCTCGGAGCTTGAAAGAGACCCAGTACTTC
CDR3: CASSVSTGTARSLKETQYF

D: TRBD2
V: TRBV20-1
size: few
J: TRBJ2-7
DNA: TGCAGTGCTGACCGAGGGGAGGGCGAGCAGTACTTC
CDR3: CSADRGEGEQYF

D: -
V: TRBV5-1
size: many
J: TRBJ2-3
DNA: TGCGCCAGCAGCTTGGATGGGGGTAGCACAGATACGCAGTATTTT
CDR3: CASSLDGGSTDTQYF

D: -
V: TRBV10-1
size: few
J: TRBJ2-1
DNA: TGCGCCAGCAGTGAGGGAGGAAGGAATGAGCAGTTCTTC
CDR3: CASSEGGRNEQFF

D: -
V: TRBV4-3
size: few
J: TRBJ1-4
DNA: TGCGCCAGCAGCCAAGATAGCGGGAAGGGACTGTTTTTT
CDR3: CASSQDSGKGLFF

D: -
V: TRBV25-1
size: few
J: TRBJ2-7
DNA: TGTGCCAGCAGTGAATATAACGCGCCCTGGGAGCAGTACTTC
CDR3: CASSEYNAPWEQYF

D: -
V: TRBV12-3/TRBV12-4
size: -
J: TRBJ2-1
DNA: TGTGCCAGCAGTTTCGGGACAATAAACAATGAGCAGTTCTTC
CDR3: CASSFGTINNEQFF

D: TRBD1
V: TRBV7-2
size: few
J: TRBJ2-7
DNA: TGTGCCAGCAGTCAGCGACAGGGGGGGCCCTACGAGCAGTACTTC
CDR3: CASSQRQGGPYEQYF

D: -
V: TRBV6-6
size: -
J: TRBJ1-6
DNA: TGTGCCAGCAGTTACCCAGCACAGGGCCAAGGAATCTCACCCCTCCACTTT
CDR3: CASSYPAQGQGISPLHF

D: -
V: TRBV15
size: -
J: TRBJ2-2
DNA: TGTGCCACCAGCAGAGAAAAAGGGAGGGGGTTTGGCACCGGGGAGCTGTTTTTT
CDR3: CATSREKGRGFGTGELFF

D: -
V: TRBV28
size: many
J: TRBJ1-4
DNA: TGTGCCAGCAGGACAGGACCTGCAACTAATGAAAAACTGTTTTTT
CDR3: CASRTGPATNEKLFF

D: -
V: TRBV11-2
size: once
J: TRBJ1-1
DNA: TGTGCCAGCAGCTACGAGGGTTCTTTGAACACTGAAGCTTTCTTT
CDR3: CASSYEGSLNTEAFF

D: TRBD2
V: TRBV29-1
size: many
J: TRBJ2-4
DNA: TGCAGCGTTGCGCTAGCGGGGGGGATGAACATTCAGTACTTC
CDR3: CSVALAGGMNIQYF

D: -
V: TRBV7-2
size: few
J: TRBJ2-3
DNA: TGTGCCAGCAGGGCCCAGCCTAGCACAGATACGCAGTATTTT
CDR3: CASRAQPSTDTQYF

D: TRBD2
V: TRBV20-1
size: -
J: TRBJ2-7
DNA: TGCAGTGCTAGAGCGACTAGCGGGGAATGGGAGCAGTACTTC
CDR3: CSARATSGEWEQYF

D: TRBD1
V: TRBV7-9
size: -
J: TRBJ2-7
DNA: TGTGCCAGCAGCTTGCCGGACAGGAACTACGAGCAGTACTTC
CDR3: CASSLPDRNYEQYF

D: -
V: TRBV7-9
size: -
J: TRBJ2-7
DNA: TGTGCCAGCAGCTTAGGACAGGCTCACTACGAGCAGTACTTC
CDR3: CASSLGQAHYEQYF

D: TRBD1
V: TRBV12-3/TRBV12-4
size: -
J: TRBJ2-1
DNA: TGTGCCAGCAGTTTAGTTCCCCGGACAGGGTACTACAATGAGCAGTTCTTC
CDR3: CASSLVPRTGYYNEQFF

D: -
V: TRBV6-1
size: few
J: TRBJ1-1
DNA: TGTGCCAGCACCCTGACAGGTATGAACACTGAAGCTTTCTTT
CDR3: CASTLTGMNTEAFF

D: TRBD1
V: TRBV29-1
size: -
J: TRBJ2-7
DNA: TGCAGCGTTGAAGAGGTTTTCCAGGGACAGACCTACGAGCAGTACTTC
CDR3: CSVEEVFQGQTYEQYF

D: TRBD1
V: TRBV6-6
size: -
J: TRBJ1-2
DNA: TGTGCCAGCAGTCAGGGACAGGGGGCCGGTGGCTACACCTTC
CDR3: CASSQGQGAGGYTF

D: -
V: TRBV5-6
size: -
J: TRBJ1-5
DNA: TGTGCCAGCAGCTTAGGACAGCTTAGCAATCAGCCCCAGCATTTT
CDR3: CASSLGQLSNQPQHF

D: -
V: TRBV20-1
size: -
J: TRBJ1-1
DNA: TGCAGTGCTCAGGGTGGGTGGAGGGTTAACACTGAAGCTTTCTTT
CDR3: CSAQGGWRVNTEAFF

D: -
V: TRBV6-2/TRBV6-3
size: -
J: TRBJ2-3
DNA: TGTGCCAGCAGTTCGCCATATACGCAGTATTTT
CDR3: CASSSPYTQYF

D: TRBD1
V: TRBV10-3
size: -
J: TRBJ2-2
DNA: TGTGCCACAAGACAGGGATCGAACACCGGGGAGCTGTTTTTT
CDR3: CATRQGSNTGELFF

D: -
V: TRBV12-3/TRBV12-4
size: -
J: TRBJ1-6
DNA: TGTGCCAGCAGTTTGTCGGTGGCATATAATTCACCCCTCCACTTT
CDR3: CASSLSVAYNSPLHF

D: -
V: TRBV20-1
size: -
J: TRBJ1-1
DNA: TGCAGTGCTAGAGATCCCGCCATCGTCATCGCTGAAGCTTTCTTT
CDR3: CSARDPAIVIAEAFF

D: -
V: TRBV29-1
size: few
J: TRBJ2-5
DNA: TGCAGCGTCATAGTGGGACAAGAGACCCAGTACTTC
CDR3: CSVIVGQETQYF

D: TRBD1
V: TRBV12-3/TRBV12-4
size: -
J: TRBJ1-2
DNA: TGTGCCAGCAGCAACACGATACAGGGGGCGGGAGGCTACACCTTC
CDR3: CASSNTIQGAGGYTF

D: TRBD1
V: TRBV20-1
size: few
J: TRBJ2-4
DNA: TGCAGTGCTCGGGACAGGAAAAACATTCAGTACTTC
CDR3: CSARDRKNIQYF

D: TRBD2
V: TRBV20-1
size: -
J: TRBJ2-2
DNA: TGCAGTGCTCGTCAAAGCGGGGGGGGAATTGCCGGGGAGCTGTTTTTT
CDR3: CSARQSGGGIAGELFF

D: -
V: TRBV11-2
size: -
J: TRBJ2-2
DNA: TGTGCCAGCAGCGGACGAAGCTATGGGACCGGGGAGCTGTTTTTT
CDR3: CASSGRSYGTGELFF

D: -
V: TRBV27
size: few
J: TRBJ1-5
DNA: TGTGCCAGCAGACGTAGGGGAGAGGTGAATCAGCCCCAGCATTTT
CDR3: CASRRRGEVNQPQHF

D: TRBD1
V: TRBV5-1
size: -
J: TRBJ2-4
DNA: TGCGCCAGCAGCGGCGGACAGGGACCGGCCAAAAACATTCAGTACTTC
CDR3: CASSGGQGPAKNIQYF

D: -
V: TRBV25-1
size: few
J: TRBJ1-5
DNA: TGTGCCAGCAGAGAAACCGGTCTCAATCAGCCCCAGCATTTT
CDR3: CASRETGLNQPQHF

D: TRBD2
V: TRBV27
size: few
J: TRBJ2-1
DNA: TGTGCCAGCAGTATAGAAACTAGCGGGGGGGCCAATGAGCAGTTCTTC
CDR3: CASSIETSGGANEQFF

D: TRBD1
V: TRBV11-2
size: -
J: TRBJ1-2
DNA: TGTGCCAGCAGCCCTCCGGGACAGGGTTTCGCTCACTATGGCTACATCTTC
CDR3: CASSPPGQGFAHYGYIF

D: -
V: TRBV7-8
size: few
J: TRBJ2-3
DNA: TGTGCCAGCAGCTTATCCCCGCTTGGGACAGATACGCAGTATTTT
CDR3: CASSLSPLGTDTQYF

D: TRBD2
V: TRBV2
size: -
J: TRBJ2-3
DNA: TGTGCCAGCAGTGTTGGAATAGCGGGGGGGCCTGCAGATACGCAGTATTTT
CDR3: CASSVGIAGGPADTQYF